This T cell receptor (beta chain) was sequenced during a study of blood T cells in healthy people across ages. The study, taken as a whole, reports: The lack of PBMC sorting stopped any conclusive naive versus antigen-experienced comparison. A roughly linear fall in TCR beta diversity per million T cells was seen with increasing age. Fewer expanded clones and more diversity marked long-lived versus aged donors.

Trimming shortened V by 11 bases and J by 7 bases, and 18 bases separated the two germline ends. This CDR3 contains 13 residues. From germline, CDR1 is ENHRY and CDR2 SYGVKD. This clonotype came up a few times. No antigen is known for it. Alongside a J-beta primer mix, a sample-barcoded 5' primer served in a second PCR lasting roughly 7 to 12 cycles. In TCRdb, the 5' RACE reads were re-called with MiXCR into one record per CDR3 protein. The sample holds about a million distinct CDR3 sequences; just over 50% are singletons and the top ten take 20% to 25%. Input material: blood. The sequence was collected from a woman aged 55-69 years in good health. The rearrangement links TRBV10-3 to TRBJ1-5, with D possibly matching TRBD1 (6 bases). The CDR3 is CAVMGGAGQPQHF. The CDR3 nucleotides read TGTGCCGTAATGGGGGGGGCAGGGCAGCCCCAGCATTTT.